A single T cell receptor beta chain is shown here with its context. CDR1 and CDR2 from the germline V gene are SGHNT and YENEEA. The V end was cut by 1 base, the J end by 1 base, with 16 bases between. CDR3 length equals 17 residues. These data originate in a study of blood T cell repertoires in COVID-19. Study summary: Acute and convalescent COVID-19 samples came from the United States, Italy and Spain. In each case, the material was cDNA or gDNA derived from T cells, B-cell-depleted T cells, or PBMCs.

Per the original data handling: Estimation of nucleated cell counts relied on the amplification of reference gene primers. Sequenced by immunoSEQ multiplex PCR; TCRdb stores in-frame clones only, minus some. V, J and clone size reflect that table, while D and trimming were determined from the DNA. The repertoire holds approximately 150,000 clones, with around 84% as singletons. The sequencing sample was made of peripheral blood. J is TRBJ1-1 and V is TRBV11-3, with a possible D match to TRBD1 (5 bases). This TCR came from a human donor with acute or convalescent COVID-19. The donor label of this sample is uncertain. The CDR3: CASSLGYPGFGNTEAFF. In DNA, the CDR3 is TGTGCCAGCAGCTTAGGGTATCCAGGGTTTGGGAACACTGAAGCTTTCTTT.